This TCR beta chain was captured by sequencing in a study of blood T cell repertoires in COVID-19. The method was immunoSEQ multiplex PCR; TCRdb's version includes in-frame clones alone and lacks a portion of them. Of under 500,000 clones in the sample, approximately 90% are singletons; the top ten hold 4.3%. The CDR3 is 13 amino acids. The V and J ends lost 6 bases and 8 bases respectively, with 14 bases between them. From germline, CDR1 is MNHEY and CDR2 SVGAGI. This clone was counted a single time. The rearrangement links TRBV6-5 to TRBJ1-5; D might be TRBD1 (6 bases). The source is a woman under 40 with acute or convalescent COVID-19. Sequencing was performed on peripheral blood. The DNA for the CDR3 is TGTGCCAGCAGACACAGGGAAACGGAGCCCCAGCATTTT. As protein: CASRHRETEPQHF.